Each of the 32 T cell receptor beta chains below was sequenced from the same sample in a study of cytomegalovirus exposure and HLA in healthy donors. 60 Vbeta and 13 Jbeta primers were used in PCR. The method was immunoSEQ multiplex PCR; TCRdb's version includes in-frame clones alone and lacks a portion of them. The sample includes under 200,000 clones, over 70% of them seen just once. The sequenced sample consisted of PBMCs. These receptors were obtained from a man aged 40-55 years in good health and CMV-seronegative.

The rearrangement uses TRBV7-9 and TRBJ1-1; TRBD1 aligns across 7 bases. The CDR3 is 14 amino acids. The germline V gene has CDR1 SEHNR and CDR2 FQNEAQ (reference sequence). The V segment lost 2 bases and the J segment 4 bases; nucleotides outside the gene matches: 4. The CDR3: CASSLRQGSTEAFF. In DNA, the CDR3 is TGTGCCAGCAGCTTACGACAGGGAAGCACTGAAGCTTTCTTT. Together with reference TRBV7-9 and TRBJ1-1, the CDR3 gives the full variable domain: DTGVSQNPRHKITKRGQNVTFRCDPISEHNRLYWYRQTLGQGPEFLTYFQNEAQLEKSRLLSDRFSAERPKGSFSTLEIQRTEQGDSAMYLCASSLRQGSTEAFFGQGTRLTVV.

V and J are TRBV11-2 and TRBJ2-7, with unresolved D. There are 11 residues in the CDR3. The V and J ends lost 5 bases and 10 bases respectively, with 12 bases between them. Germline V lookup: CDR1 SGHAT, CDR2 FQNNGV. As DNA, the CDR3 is TGTGCCAGCAGCCGTTTACAGATTCAGTACTTC. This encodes CASSRLQIQYF.

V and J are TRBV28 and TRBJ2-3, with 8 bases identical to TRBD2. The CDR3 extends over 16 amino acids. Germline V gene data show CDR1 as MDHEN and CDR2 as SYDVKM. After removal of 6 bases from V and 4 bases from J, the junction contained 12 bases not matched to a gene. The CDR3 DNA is TGTGCCAGCAGGTCGACCCACCGGGGGGGGGCAGATACGCAGTATTTT. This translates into CASRSTHRGGADTQYF.

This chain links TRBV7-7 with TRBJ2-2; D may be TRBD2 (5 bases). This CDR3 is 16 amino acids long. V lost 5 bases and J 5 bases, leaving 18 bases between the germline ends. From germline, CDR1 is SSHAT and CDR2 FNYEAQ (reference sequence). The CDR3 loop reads CASSRTVQRRTGELFF. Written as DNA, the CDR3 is TGTGCCAGCAGCCGAACGGTCCAGCGGCGGACCGGGGAGCTGTTTTTT.

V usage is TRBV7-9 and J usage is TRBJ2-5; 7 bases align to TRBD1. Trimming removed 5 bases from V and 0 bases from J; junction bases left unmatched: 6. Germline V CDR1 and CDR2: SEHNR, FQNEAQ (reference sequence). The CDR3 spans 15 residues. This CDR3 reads CASSPGTGDQETQYF. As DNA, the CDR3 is TGTGCCAGCAGCCCCGGAACAGGGGACCAAGAGACCCAGTACTTC. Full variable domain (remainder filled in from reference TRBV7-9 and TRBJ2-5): DTGVSQNPRHKITKRGQNVTFRCDPISEHNRLYWYRQTLGQGPEFLTYFQNEAQLEKSRLLSDRFSAERPKGSFSTLEIQRTEQGDSAMYLCASSPGTGDQETQYFGPGTRLLVL.

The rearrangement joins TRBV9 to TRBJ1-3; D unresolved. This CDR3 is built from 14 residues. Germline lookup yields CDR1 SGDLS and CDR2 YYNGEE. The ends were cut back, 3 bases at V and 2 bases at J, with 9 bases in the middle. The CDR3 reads CASSGGLAGNTIYF. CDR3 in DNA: TGTGCCAGCAGCGGAGGGTTAGCTGGAAACACCATATATTTT.

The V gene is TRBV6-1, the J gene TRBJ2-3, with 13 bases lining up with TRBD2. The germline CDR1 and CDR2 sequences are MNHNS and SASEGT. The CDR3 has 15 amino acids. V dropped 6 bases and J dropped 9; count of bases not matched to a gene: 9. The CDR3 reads CASSNTGTSGTTQYF. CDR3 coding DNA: TGTGCCAGCAGCAACACAGGGACTAGCGGGACGACGCAGTATTTT.

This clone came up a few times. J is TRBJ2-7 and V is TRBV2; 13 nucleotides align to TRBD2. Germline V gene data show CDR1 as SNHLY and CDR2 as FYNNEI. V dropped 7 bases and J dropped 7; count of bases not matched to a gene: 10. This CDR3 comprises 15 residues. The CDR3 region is CASILLAGGEGEQYF. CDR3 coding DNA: TGTGCCAGCATCCTACTAGCGGGAGGGGAGGGAGAGCAGTACTTC.

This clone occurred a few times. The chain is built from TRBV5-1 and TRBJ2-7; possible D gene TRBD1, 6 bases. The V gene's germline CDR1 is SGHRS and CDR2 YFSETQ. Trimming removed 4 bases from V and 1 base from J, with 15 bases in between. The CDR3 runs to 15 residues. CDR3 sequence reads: CASSTAGTPSYEQYF. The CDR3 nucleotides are TGCGCCAGCAGCACGGCCGGGACACCTTCCTACGAGCAGTACTTC.

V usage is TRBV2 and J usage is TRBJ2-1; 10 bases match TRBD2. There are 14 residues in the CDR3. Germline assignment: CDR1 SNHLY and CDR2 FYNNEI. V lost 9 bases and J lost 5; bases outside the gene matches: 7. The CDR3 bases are TGTGCCAGTAAACTAGCGGGGAGCAACAATGAGCAGTTCTTC. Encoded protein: CASKLAGSNNEQFF.

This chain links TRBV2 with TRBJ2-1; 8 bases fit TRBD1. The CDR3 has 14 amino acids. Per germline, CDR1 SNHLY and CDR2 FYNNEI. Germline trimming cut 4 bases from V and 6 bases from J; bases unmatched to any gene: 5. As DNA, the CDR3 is TGTGCCAGCAGTGCCCAGGGGGCCTTCAATGAGCAGTTCTTC. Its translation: CASSAQGAFNEQFF.

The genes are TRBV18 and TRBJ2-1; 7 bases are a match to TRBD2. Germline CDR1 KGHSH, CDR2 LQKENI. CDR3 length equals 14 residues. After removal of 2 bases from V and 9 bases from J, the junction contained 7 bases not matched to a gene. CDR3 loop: CASSPRTRDREQFF. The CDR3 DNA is TGTGCCAGCTCACCAAGGACTAGAGATCGTGAGCAGTTCTTC.

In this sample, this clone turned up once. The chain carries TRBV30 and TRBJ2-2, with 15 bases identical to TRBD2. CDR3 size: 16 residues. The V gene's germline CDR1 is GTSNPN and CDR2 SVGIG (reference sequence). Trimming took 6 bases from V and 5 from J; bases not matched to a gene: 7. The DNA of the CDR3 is TGTGCCTGCGGACTAGCGGGAGGGCCAAGGACCGGGGAGCTGTTTTTT. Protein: CACGLAGGPRTGELFF.

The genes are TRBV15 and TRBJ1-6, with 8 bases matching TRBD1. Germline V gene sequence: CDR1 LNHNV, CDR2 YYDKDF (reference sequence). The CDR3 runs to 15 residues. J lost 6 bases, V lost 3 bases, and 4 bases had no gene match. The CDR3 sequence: CATSRTGAGNSPLHF. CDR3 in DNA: TGTGCCACCAGCAGGACAGGGGCGGGTAATTCACCCCTCCACTTT.

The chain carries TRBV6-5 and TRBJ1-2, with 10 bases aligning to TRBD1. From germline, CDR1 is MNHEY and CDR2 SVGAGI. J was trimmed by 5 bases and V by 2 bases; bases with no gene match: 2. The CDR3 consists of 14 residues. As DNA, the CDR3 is TGTGCCAGCAGTTACGGACAGGGGGGATATGGCTACACCTTC. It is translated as CASSYGQGGYGYTF.

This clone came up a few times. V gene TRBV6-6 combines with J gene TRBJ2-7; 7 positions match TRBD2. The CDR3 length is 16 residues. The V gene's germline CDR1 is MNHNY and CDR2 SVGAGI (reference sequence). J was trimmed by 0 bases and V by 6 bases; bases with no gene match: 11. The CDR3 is CASSNPLASSSYEQYF. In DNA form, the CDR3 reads TGTGCCAGCAGCAACCCACTAGCGAGCAGCTCCTACGAGCAGTACTTC.

The CDR3 sequence is CASSMRQPEMTFF. The CDR3, as DNA: TGTGCCAGCTCAATGCGGCAGCCCGAAATGACTTTCTTT. The chain combines TRBV18 with TRBJ1-1; no firm D call. The CDR3 covers 13 residues. Trimming took 5 bases from V and 12 from J, leaving 19 bases between them. Germline CDR1 KGHSH, CDR2 LQKENI.

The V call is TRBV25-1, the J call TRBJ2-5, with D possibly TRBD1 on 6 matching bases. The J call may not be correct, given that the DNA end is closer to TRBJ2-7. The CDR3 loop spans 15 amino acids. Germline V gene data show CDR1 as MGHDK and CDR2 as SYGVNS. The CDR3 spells CASRGHRPSSYEQYF. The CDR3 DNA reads TGTGCCAGCCGGGGACACCGCCCTAGCTCCTACGAGCAGTACTTC.

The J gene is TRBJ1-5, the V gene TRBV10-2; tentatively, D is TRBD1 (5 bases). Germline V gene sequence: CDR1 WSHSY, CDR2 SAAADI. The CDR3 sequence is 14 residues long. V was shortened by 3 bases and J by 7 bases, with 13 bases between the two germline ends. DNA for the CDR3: TGCGCCAGCAGTGACCAGGGTGGGAGGCAGCCCCAGCATTTT. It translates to CASSDQGGRQPQHF.

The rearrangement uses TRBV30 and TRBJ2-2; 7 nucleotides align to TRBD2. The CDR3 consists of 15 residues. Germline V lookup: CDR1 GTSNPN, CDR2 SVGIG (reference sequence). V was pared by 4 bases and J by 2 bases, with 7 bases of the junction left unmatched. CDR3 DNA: TGTGCCTGGACCCTAGCGGCTATAAACACCGGGGAGCTGTTTTTT. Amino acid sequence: CAWTLAAINTGELFF. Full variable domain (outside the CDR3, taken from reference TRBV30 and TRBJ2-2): SQTIHQWPATLVQPVGSPLSLECTVEGTSNPNLYWYRQAAGRGLQLLFYSVGIGQISSEVPQNLSASRPQDRQFILSSKKLLLSDSGFYLCAWTLAAINTGELFFGEGSRLTVL.

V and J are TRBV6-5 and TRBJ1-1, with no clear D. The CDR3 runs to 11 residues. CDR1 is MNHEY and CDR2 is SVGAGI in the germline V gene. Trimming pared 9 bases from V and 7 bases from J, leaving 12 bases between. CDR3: CASQARGEAFF. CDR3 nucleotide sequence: TGTGCCAGTCAAGCCCGGGGTGAAGCTTTCTTT.

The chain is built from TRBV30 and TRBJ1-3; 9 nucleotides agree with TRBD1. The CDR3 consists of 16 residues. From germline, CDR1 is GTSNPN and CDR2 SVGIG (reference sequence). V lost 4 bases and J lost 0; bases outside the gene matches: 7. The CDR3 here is CAWKIGTGISGNTIYF. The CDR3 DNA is TGTGCCTGGAAGATAGGGACAGGGATCTCTGGAAACACCATATATTTT.

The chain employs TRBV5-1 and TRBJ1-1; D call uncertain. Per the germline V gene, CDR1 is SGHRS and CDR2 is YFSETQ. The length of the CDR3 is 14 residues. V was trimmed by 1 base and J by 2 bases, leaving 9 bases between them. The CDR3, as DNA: TGCGCCAGCAGCTTGCAGGTTGCCAACACTGAAGCTTTCTTT. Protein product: CASSLQVANTEAFF. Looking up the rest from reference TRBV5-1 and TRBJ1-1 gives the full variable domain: KAGVTQTPRYLIKTRGQQVTLSCSPISGHRSVSWYQQTPGQGLQFLFEYFSETQRNKGNFPGRFSGRQFSNSRSEMNVSTLELGDSALYLCASSLQVANTEAFFGQGTRLTVV.

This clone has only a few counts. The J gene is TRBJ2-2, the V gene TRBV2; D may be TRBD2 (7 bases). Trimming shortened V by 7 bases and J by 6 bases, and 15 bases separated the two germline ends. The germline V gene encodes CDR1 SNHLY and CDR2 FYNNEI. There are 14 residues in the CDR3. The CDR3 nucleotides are TGTGCCAGCATTAGGGGGGGGGCCGCCGGGGAGCTGTTTTTT. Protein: CASIRGGAAGELFF.

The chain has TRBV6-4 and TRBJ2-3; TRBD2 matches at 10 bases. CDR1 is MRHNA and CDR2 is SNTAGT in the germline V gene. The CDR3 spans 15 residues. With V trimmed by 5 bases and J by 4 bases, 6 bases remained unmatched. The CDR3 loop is CASSLLAGVADTQYF. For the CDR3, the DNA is TGTGCCAGCAGTCTTCTAGCGGGAGTCGCAGATACGCAGTATTTT.

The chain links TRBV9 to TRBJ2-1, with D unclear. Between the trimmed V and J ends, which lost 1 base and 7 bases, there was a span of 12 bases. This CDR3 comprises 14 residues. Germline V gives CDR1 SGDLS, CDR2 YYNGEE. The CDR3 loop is CASSVTPAGNEQFF. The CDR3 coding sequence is TGTGCCAGCAGCGTAACCCCGGCCGGGAATGAGCAGTTCTTC.

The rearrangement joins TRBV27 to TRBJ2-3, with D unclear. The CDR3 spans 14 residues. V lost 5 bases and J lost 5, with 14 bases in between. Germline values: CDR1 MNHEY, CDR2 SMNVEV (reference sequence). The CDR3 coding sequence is TGTGCCAGCAGTCTAAACCGCTTAGTAGATACGCAGTATTTT. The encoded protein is CASSLNRLVDTQYF.

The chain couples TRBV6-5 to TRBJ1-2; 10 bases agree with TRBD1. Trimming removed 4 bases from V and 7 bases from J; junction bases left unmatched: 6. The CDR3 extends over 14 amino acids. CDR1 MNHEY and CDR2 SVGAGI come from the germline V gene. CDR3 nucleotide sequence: TGTGCCAGCAGTTCCCGACAGGGGGCGGGTGGCTACACCTTC. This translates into CASSSRQGAGGYTF.

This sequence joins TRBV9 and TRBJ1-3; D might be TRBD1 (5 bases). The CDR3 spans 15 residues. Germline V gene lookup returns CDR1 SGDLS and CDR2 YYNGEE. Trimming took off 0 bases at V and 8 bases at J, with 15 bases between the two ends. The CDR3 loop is CASSVVAGSVDTIYF. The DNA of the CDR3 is TGTGCCAGCAGCGTAGTGGCAGGGTCGGTGGACACCATATATTTT.

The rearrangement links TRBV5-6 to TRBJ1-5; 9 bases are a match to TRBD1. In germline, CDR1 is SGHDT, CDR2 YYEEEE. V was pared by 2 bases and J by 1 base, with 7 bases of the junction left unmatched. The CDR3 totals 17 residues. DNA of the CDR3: TGTGCCAGCAGCTTTGCGGGACAGGGTTTAAGCAATCAGCCCCAGCATTTT. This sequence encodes CASSFAGQGLSNQPQHF.

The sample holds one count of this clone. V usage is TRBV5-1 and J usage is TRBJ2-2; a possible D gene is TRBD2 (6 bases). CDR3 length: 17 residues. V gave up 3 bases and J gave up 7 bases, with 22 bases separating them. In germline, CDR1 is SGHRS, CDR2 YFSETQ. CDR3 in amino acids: CASSSEDTGVIGGELFF. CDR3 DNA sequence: TGCGCCAGCAGCTCCGAAGATACGGGAGTTATTGGCGGGGAGCTGTTTTTT.

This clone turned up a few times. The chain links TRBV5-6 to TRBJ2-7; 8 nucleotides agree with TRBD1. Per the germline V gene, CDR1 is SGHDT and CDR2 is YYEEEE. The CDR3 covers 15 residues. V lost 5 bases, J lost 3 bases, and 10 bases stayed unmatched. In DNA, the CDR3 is TGTGCCAGCAGATCCGGACAGGGCATGGACTACGAGCAGTACTTC. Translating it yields CASRSGQGMDYEQYF.